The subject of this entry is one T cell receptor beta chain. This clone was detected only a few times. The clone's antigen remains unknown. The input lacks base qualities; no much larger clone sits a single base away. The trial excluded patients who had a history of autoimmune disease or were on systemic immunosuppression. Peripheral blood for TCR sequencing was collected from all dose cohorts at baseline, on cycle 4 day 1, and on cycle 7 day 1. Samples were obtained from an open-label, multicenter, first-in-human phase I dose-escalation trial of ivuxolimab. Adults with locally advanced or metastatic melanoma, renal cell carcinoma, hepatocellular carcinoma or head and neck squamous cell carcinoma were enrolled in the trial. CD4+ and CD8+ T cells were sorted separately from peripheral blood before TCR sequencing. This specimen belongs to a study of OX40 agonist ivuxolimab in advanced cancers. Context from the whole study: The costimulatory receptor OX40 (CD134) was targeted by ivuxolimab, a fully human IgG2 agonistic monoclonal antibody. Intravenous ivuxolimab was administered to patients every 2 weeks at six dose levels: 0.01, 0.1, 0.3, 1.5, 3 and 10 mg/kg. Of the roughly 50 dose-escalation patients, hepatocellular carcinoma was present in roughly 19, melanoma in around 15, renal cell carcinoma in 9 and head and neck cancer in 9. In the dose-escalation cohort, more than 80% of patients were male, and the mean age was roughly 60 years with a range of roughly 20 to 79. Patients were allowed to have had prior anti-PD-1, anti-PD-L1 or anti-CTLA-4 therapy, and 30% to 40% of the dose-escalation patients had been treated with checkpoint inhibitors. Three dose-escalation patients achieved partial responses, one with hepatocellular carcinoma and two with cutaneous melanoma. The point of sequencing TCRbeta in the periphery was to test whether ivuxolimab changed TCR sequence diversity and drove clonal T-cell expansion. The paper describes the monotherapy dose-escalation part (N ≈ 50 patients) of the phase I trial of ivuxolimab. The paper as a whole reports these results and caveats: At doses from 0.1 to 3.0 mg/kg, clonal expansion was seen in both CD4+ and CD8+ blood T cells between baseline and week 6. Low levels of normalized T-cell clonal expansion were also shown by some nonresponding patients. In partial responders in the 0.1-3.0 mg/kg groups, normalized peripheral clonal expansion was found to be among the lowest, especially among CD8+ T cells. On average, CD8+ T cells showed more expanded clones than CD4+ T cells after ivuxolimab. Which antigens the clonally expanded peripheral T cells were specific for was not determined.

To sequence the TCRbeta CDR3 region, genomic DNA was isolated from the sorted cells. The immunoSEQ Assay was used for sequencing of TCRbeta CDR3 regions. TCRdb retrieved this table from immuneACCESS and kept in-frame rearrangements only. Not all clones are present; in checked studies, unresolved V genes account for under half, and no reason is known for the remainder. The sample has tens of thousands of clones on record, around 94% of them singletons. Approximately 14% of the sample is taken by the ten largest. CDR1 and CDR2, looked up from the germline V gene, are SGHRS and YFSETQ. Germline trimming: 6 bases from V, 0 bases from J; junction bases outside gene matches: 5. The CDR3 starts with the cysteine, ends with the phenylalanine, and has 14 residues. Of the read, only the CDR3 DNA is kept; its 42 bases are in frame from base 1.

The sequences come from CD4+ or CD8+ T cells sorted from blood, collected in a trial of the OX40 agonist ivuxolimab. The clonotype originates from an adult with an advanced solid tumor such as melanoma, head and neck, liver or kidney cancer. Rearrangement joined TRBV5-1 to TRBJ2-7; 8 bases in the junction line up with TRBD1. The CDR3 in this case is CASNTGGNSYEQYF. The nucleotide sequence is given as TGCGCCAGCAACACAGGGGGTAACTCCTACGAGCAGTACTTC.